This record looks at one T cell receptor (beta chain) sequence and its context. CDR1 is LNHNV and CDR2 is YYDKDF in the germline V gene (reference sequence). V lost 0 bases to trimming and J lost 1 base, with 14 bases between them. The length of the CDR3 is 17 residues. Produced via immunoSEQ multiplex PCR; TCRdb's table is partial and in-frame only. The sample has fewer than 45,000 clones, 80% to 90% seen once; the top ten hold around 3%. These data originate in a study of STAT5B mutations in CD4+ large granular lymphocyte leukemia. The rearrangement uses TRBV15 and TRBJ2-3; D gene uncertain. The sequenced sample was CD4+ T cells from blood buffy coats. This receptor was identified in a human donor in good health. DNA for the CDR3: TGTGCCACCAGCAGAGATGGTACAGTAAGGGGCACAGATACGCAGTATTTT. Translation gives CATSRDGTVRGTDTQYF.